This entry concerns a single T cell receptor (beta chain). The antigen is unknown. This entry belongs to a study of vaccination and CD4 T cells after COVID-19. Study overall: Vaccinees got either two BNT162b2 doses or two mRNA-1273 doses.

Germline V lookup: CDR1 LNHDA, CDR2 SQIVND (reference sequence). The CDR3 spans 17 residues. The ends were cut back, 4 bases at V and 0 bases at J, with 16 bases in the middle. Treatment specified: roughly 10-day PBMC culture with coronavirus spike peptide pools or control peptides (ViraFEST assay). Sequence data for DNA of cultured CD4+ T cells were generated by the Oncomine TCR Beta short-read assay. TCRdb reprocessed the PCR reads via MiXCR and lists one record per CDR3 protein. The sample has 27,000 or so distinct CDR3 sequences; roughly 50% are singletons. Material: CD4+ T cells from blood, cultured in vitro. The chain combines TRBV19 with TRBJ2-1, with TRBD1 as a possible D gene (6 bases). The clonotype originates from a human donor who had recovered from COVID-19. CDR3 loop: CASSTISQGYSYNEQFF. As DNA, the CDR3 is TGTGCCAGTAGTACCATCTCTCAGGGGTACTCCTACAATGAGCAGTTCTTC.